The T cell receptor (beta chain) described here comes from a study of blood T cell repertoires in COVID-19. The protocol was immunoSEQ multiplex PCR, while the TCRdb copy is restricted to in-frame clones and leaves out a portion. The table includes about 86,000 clones, about four fifths detected once. The receptor was isolated from an elderly woman with acute or convalescent COVID-19. Source material: peripheral blood.

The CDR3 region has the DNA TGTGCCAGCAGCTTAGCCGACGGAGTCAAGCAGTACTTC. It translates to CASSLADGVKQYF. The rearrangement links TRBV11-2 to TRBJ2-7; D uncertain. The CDR3 has 13 residues. V lost 1 base and J 8 bases, leaving 12 bases between the germline ends. Germline CDR1 and CDR2: SGHAT and FQNNGV. The full variable domain, completed using reference TRBV11-2 and TRBJ2-7, is EAGVAQSPRYKIIEKRQSVAFWCNPISGHATLYWYQQILGQGPKLLIQFQNNGVVDDSQLPKDRFSAERLKGVDSTLKIQPAKLEDSAVYLCASSLADGVKQYFGPGTRLTVT.